The clone carrying this T cell receptor beta chain has just one count. Its target is unknown. The data were taken from a study of PD-1 blockade in classical Hodgkin lymphoma. Overall study: Every 2 weeks, patients had 3 mg/kg nivolumab intravenously.

V was pared by 1 base and J by 5 bases, with 8 bases of the junction left unmatched. There are 17 residues in the CDR3. The germline gives CDR1 LGHNA, CDR2 YSLEER. Clones were sequenced by immunoSEQ multiplex PCR, and TCRdb holds only the in-frame ones, with some missing. The table lists around 25,000 clones, 75% to 90% of them singletons. Time point specified: cycle 4 day 1 (C4D1), after 6 weeks of nivolumab. All the patients suffered relapse after autologous stem cell transplantation, and brentuximab vedotin exposure differed. Thawed PBMCs were the source of CD4+ T cells, purified by magnetic negative selection. Study-level points and caveats: Patients starting nivolumab under 1 year after ASCT were excluded. CD4+ TCR diversity, unlike CD8+, climbed significantly by C4D1. Reported findings placed baseline TCR diversity lower in newly diagnosed patients (compared with healthy donors).

The material sequenced was CD4+ T cells from blood, taken before the fourth cycle of nivolumab. This clonotype was sampled from a human donor with classical Hodgkin lymphoma. V is TRBV4-3 and J is TRBJ2-5; 12 positions match TRBD2. This CDR3 is CASSQGSSGGAFETQYF. The DNA of the CDR3 is TGCGCCAGCAGCCAAGGATCTAGCGGGGGGGCGTTTGAGACCCAGTACTTC.